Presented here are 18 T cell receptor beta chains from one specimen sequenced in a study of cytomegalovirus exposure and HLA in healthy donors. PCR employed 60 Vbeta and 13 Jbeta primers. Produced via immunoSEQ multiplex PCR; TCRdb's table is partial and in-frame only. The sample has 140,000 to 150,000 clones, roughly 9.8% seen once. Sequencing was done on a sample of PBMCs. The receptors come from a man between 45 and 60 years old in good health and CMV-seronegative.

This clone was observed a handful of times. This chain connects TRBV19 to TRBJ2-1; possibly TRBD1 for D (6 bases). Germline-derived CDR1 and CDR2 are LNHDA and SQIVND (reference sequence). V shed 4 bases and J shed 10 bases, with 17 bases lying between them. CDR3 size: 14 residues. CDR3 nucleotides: TGTGCCAGTAGTAGGACAGACCCACAAGGGGAGCAGTTCTTC. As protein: CASSRTDPQGEQFF.

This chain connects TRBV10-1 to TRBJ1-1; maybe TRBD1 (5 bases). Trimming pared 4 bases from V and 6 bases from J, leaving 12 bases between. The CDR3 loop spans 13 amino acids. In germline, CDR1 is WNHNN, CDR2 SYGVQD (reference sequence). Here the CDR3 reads CASSASWGSEAFF. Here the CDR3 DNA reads TGCGCCAGCAGTGCTAGTTGGGGCTCTGAAGCTTTCTTT.

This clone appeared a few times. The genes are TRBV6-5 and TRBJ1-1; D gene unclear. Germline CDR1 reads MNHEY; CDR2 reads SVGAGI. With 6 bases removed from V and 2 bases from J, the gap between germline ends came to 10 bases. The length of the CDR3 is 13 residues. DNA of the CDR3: TGTGCCAGCAGGACCGAGGAAAACACTGAAGCTTTCTTT. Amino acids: CASRTEENTEAFF.

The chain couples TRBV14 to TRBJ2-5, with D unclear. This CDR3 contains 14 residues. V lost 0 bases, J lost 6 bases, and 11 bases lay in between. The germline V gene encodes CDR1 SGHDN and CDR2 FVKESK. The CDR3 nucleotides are TGTGCCAGCAGCCAAGAGAGAGGCGTGAAGACCCAGTACTTC. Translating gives CASSQERGVKTQYF.

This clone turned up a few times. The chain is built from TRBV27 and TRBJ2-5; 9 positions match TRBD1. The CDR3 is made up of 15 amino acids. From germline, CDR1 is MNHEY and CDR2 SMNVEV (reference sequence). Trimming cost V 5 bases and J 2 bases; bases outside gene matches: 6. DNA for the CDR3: TGTGCCAGCAGTCACATACAGGGGGCACAAGAGACCCAGTACTTC. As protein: CASSHIQGAQETQYF.

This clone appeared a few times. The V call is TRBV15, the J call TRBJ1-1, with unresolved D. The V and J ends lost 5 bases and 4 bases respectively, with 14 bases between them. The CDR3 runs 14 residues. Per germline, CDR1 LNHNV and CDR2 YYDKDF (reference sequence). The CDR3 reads CATSSPQRGTEAFF. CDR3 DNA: TGTGCCACCAGCTCCCCCCAGCGTGGCACTGAAGCTTTCTTT.

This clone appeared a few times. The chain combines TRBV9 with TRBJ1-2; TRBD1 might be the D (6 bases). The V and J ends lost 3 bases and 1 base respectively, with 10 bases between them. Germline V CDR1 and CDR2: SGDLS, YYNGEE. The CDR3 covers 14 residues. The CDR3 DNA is TGTGCCAGCAGCGCTACACAGGGTAACTATGGCTACACCTTC. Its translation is CASSATQGNYGYTF.

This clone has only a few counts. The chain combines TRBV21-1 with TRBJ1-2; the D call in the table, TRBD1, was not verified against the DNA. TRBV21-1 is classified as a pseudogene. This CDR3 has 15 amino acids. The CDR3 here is CASSKSRDRVYGYTF. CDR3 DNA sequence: TGTGCCAGCAGCAAAAGCCGGGACAGGGTCTATGGCTACACCTTC.

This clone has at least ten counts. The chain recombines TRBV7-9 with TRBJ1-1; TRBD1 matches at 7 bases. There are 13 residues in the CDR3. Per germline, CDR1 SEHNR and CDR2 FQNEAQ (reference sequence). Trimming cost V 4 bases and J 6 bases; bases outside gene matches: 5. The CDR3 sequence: CASSSTGYAEAFF. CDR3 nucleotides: TGTGCCAGCAGCTCGACAGGGTACGCTGAAGCTTTCTTT.

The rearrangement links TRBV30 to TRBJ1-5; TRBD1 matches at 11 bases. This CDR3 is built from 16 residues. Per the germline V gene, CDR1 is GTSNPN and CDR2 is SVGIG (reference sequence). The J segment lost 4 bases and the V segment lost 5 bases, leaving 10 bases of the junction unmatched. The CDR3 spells CAWGQGAAGWNQPQHF. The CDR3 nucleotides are TGTGCCTGGGGACAGGGGGCGGCAGGTTGGAATCAGCCCCAGCATTTT. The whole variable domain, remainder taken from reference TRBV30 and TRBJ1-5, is SQTIHQWPATLVQPVGSPLSLECTVEGTSNPNLYWYRQAAGRGLQLLFYSVGIGQISSEVPQNLSASRPQDRQFILSSKKLLLSDSGFYLCAWGQGAAGWNQPQHFGDGTRLSIL.

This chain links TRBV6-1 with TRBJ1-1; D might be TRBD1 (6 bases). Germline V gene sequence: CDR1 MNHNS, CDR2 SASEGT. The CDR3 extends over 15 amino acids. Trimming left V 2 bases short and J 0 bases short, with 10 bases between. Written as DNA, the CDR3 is TGTGCCAGCAGTGAAACAGGGATCATGAACACTGAAGCTTTCTTT. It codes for CASSETGIMNTEAFF.

CDR3 bases: TGTGCCAGCAGCGCCAACGGAGGGGATTACAATGAGCAGTTCTTC. Translation: CASSANGGDYNEQFF. The chain recombines TRBV4-2 with TRBJ2-1, with D possibly being TRBD2 (6 bases). Looked up from germline, CDR1 is LGHNA and CDR2 is YNFKEQ. V lost 5 bases, J lost 4 bases, and 15 bases lay in between. CDR3 size: 15 residues.

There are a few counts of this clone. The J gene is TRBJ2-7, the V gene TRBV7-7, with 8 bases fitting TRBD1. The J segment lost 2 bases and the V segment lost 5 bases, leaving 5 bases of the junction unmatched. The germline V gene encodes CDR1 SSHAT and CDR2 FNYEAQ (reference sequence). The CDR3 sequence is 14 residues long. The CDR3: CASSPDRAAYEQYF. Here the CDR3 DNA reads TGTGCCAGCAGCCCGGACAGGGCCGCCTACGAGCAGTACTTC.

The CDR3 spells CASMSDSNNEQFF. The CDR3 DNA follows: TGTGCCAGCATGTCGGACTCTAACAATGAGCAGTTCTTC. The rearrangement joins TRBV2 to TRBJ2-1, with D tentatively TRBD2 (5 bases). CDR3 length: 13 amino acids. Germline CDR1 reads SNHLY; CDR2 reads FYNNEI. The V gene lost 7 bases and the J gene lost 5 bases, with 12 bases spanning the gap.

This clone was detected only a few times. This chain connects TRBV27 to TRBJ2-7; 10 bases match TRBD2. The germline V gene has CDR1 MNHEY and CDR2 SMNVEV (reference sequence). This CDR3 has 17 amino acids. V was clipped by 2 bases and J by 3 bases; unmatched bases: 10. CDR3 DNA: TGTGCCAGCAGTTTAGCTCGAAGCGGGGGGGCGGGCTACGAGCAGTACTTC. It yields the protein CASSLARSGGAGYEQYF.

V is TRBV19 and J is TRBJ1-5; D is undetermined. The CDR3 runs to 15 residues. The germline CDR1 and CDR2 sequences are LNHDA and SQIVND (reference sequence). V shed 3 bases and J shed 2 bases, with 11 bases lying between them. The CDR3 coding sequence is TGTGCCAGTAGTATCCGCTGGAGGGGCAATCAGCCCCAGCATTTT. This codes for CASSIRWRGNQPQHF.

The chain's CDR3 is CASSSAYYEQYF. The CDR3 region has the DNA TGTGCCAGCAGTTCCGCGTACTACGAGCAGTACTTC. V and J are TRBV28 and TRBJ2-7, with unresolved D. The ends were cut back, 4 bases at V and 3 bases at J, with 7 bases in the middle. The CDR3 covers 12 residues. Germline V CDR1 and CDR2: MDHEN, SYDVKM.

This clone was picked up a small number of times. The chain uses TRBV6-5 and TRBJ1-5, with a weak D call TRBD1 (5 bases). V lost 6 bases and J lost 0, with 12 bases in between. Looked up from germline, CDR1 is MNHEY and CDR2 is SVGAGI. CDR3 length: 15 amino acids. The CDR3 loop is CASRPTGYSNQPQHF. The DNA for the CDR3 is TGTGCCAGCAGGCCAACAGGTTATAGCAATCAGCCCCAGCATTTT.